The clone carrying this T cell receptor beta chain has a handful of counts. Its matching antigen is unknown. Germline CDR1 is MRHNA and CDR2 is SNTAGT. The CDR3 runs 14 residues. Trimming removed 3 bases from V and 1 base from J, with 9 bases in between. This record belongs to a study of T cell repertoires in cytomegalovirus infection. At the level of the study: Indications came from public TCR beta signatures; they pointed to CMV infection and to a matching HLA type. Notes on the study in general: CMV carriers having the relevant HLA were flagged by cumulative public TCR beta family frequency. CMV-specific TCR beta clonotypes restricted by HLA-C dominated the ex vivo response.

TCRdb re-called the reads with MiXCR, one entry per CDR3 protein. The repertoire holds around 270,000 distinct CDR3 sequences, with approximately 9.1% as singletons. The chain employs TRBV6-4 and TRBJ1-1; perhaps TRBD1 as D (6 bases). The sequenced sample consisted of PBMCs. The TCR sequence derives from a human donor in good health (CMV status not recorded). Some clones in this sample may be carry-over from other donors' samples. CDR3 in DNA: TGTGCCAGCAGTGAGGAGGGGGGGAACACTGAAGCTTTCTTT. Translating gives CASSEEGGNTEAFF.